These T cell receptor beta chains were read from a single sample in a study of PD-1 blockade in classical Hodgkin lymphoma. Some clones are missing from TCRdb's copy, which holds only in-frame ones; the method was immunoSEQ multiplex PCR. The sample contains about 19,000 clones, around 90% of which appear only once. Sequencing was performed on CD8+ T cells from blood, taken before the fourth cycle of nivolumab. The receptors shown here come from a human donor with classical Hodgkin lymphoma. Each CDR3 is given with its conserved first and last residue. D genes are given only for firm matches. Clone size is stated in some rows and not others, as once, few, many or a class when expanded.

j_call | v_call | clone_size | d_call | cdr3_aa | cdr3_nt
TRBJ1-5 | TRBV4-1 | . | . | CASSQDAGNNQPQHF | TGCGCCAGCAGCCAAGATGCAGGGAACAATCAGCCCCAGCATTTT
TRBJ2-1 | TRBV9 | once | . | CASSVVLDRSNEQFF | TGTGCCAGCAGCGTAGTCCTTGACAGAAGCAATGAGCAGTTCTTC
TRBJ2-3 | TRBV5-5 | few | TRBD2 | CASSLVGRALDTQYF | TGTGCCAGCAGTTTGGTCGGGAGGGCCCTAGATACGCAGTATTTT
TRBJ1-2 | TRBV28 | . | TRBD1 | CASSSTQDRGRRGYTF | TGTGCCAGCAGTTCCACCCAGGACAGGGGACGAAGGGGCTACACCTTC
TRBJ1-5 | TRBV7-6 | few | . | CASSSGQSNQPQHF | TGTGCCAGCAGCTCCGGACAGTCCAATCAGCCCCAGCATTTT
TRBJ2-3 | TRBV27 | . | . | CASSLVATATDTQYF | TGTGCCAGCAGTTTGGTCGCAACTGCCACAGATACGCAGTATTTT
TRBJ2-7 | TRBV28 | . | . | CASWLDGSYEQYF | TGTGCCAGCTGGCTGGACGGATCCTACGAGCAGTACTTC
TRBJ2-1 | TRBV2 | . | TRBD1 | CASRPDRGGSDNEQFF | TGTGCCAGCAGACCCGACAGGGGAGGCAGCGACAATGAGCAGTTCTTC
TRBJ2-1 | TRBV14 | . | . | CAISPLYNEQFF | TGTGCCATCTCTCCCCTGTACAATGAGCAGTTCTTC
TRBJ2-1 | TRBV9 | . | TRBD2 | CASSVRTSGNNEQFF | TGTGCCAGCAGCGTCCGGACTAGCGGGAACAATGAGCAGTTCTTC